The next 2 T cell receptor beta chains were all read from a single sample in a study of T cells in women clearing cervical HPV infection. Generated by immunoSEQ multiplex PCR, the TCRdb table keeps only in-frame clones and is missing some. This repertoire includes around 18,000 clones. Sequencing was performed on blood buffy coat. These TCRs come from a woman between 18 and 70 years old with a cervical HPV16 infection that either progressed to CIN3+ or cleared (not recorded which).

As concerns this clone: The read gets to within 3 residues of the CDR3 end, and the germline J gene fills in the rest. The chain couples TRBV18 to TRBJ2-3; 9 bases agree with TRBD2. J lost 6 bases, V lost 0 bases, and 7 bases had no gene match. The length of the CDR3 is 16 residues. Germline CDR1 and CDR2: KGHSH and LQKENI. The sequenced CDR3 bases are TGTGCCAGCTCACCACCTGGGACTAGCCAATCCGATACG. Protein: CASSPPGTSQSDT. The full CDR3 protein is CASSPPGTSQSDTQYF.

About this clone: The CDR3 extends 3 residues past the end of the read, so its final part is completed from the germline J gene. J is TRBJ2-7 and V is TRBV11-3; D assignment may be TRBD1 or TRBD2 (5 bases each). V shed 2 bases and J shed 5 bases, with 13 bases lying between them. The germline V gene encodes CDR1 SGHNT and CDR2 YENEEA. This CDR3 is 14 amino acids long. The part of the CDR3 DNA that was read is TGTGCCAGCAGCTTACGGGCAGGGAGCAACGAG. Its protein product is CASSLRAGSNE. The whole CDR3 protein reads CASSLRAGSNEQYF. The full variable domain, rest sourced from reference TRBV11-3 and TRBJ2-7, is EAGVVQSPRYKIIEKKQPVAFWCNPISGHNTLYWYLQNLGQGPELLIRYENEEAVDDSQLPKDRFSAERLKGVDSTLKIQPAELGDSAVYLCASSLRAGSNEQYFGPGTRLTVT.